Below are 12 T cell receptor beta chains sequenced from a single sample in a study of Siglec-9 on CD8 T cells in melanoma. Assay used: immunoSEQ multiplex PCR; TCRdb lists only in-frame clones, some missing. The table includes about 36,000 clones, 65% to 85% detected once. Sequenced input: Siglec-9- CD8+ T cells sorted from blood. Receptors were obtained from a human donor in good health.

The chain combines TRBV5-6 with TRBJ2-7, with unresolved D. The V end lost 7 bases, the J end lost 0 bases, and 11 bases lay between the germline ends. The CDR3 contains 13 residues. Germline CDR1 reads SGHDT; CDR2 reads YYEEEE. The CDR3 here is CASADGNSYEQYF. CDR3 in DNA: TGTGCCAGCGCGGACGGTAACTCCTACGAGCAGTACTTC.

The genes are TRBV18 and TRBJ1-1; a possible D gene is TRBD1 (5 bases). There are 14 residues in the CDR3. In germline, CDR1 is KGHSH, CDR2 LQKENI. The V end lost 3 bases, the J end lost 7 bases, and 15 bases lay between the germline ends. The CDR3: CASSPRDGPDEAFF. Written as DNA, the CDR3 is TGTGCCAGCTCACCCCGGGACGGTCCAGATGAAGCTTTCTTT.

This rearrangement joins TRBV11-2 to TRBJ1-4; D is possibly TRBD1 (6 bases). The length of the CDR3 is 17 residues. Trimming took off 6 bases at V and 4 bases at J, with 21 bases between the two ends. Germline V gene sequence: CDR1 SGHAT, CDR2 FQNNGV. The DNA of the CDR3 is TGTGCCAGCAGGGGACTGGGGGGGCGCGGTGGTAATGAAAAACTGTTTTTT. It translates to CASRGLGGRGGNEKLFF.

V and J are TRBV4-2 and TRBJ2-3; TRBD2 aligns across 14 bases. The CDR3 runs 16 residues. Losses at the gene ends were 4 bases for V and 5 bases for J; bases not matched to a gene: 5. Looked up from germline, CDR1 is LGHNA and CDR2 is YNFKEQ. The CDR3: CASSPRLAGGQDTQYF. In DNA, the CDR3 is TGTGCCAGCAGCCCCCGACTAGCGGGGGGGCAAGATACGCAGTATTTT.

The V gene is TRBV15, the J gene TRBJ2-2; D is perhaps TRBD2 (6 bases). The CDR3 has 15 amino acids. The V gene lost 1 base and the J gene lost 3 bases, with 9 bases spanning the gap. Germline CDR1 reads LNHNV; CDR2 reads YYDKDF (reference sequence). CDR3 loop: CATSRVEGHTGELFF. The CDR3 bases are TGTGCCACCAGCAGAGTGGAGGGGCACACCGGGGAGCTGTTTTTT.

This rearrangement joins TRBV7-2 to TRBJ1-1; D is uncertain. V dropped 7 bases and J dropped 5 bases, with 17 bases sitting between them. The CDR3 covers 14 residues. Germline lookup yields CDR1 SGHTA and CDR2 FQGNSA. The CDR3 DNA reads TGTGCCAGCACTCCTGACCGCGAGAGGACTGAAGCTTTCTTT. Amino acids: CASTPDRERTEAFF.

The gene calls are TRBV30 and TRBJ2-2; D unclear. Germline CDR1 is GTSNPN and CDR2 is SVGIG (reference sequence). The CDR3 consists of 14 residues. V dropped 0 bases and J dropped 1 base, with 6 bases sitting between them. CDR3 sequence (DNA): TGTGCCTGGAGTGTAGTCAGGAACACCGGGGAGCTGTTTTTT. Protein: CAWSVVRNTGELFF.

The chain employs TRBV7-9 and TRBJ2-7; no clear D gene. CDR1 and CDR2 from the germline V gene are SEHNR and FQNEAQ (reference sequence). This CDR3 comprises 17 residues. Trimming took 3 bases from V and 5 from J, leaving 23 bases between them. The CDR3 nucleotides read TGTGCCAGCAGCTTCGGGTCAGCCATTAGGTCACGGGACGAGCAGTACTTC. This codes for CASSFGSAIRSRDEQYF.

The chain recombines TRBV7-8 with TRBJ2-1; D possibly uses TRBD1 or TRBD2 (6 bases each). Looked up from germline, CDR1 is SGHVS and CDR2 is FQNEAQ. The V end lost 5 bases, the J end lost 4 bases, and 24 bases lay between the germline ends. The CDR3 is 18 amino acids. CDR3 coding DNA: TGTGCCAGCAGCCCGCGACCACACAGGGCCGGAGGGTACAATGAGCAGTTCTTC. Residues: CASSPRPHRAGGYNEQFF.

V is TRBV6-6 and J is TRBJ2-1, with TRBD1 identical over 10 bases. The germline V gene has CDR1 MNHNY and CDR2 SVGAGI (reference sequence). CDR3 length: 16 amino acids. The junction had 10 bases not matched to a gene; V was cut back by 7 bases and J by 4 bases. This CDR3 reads CASIQAGTGDYNEQFF. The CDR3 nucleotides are TGTGCCAGCATTCAGGCCGGGACAGGGGATTACAATGAGCAGTTCTTC.

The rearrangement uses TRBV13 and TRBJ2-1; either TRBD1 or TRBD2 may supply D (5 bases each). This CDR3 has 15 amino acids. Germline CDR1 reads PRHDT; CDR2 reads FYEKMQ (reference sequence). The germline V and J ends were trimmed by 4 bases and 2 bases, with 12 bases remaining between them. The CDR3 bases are TGTGCCAGCAGCTGGGACGGAAGAACCTACAATGAGCAGTTCTTC. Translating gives CASSWDGRTYNEQFF.

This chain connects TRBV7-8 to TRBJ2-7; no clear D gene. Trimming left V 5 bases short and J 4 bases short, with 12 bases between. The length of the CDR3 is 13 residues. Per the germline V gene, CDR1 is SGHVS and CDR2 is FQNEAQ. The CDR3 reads CASSPTSLYEQYF. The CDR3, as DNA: TGTGCCAGCAGCCCAACTTCCCTGTACGAGCAGTACTTC.